Each of the 30 T cell receptor beta chains below was sequenced from the same sample in a study of blood T cell repertoires in COVID-19. Data came from immunoSEQ multiplex PCR; TCRdb stores just in-frame clones and leaves some out. The top ten hold under 10% of the sample, which has about 110,000 clones, less than 75% seen once. Sequences were obtained from peripheral blood. The receptor set was obtained from a woman aged 55-70 years with acute or convalescent COVID-19.

This chain links TRBV5-8 with TRBJ2-1; 8 bases agree with TRBD2. This CDR3 has 15 amino acids. CDR1 is SGHTS, CDR2 YDEGEE, per germline. V shed 4 bases, J shed 1 base, and the junction held 4 bases outside the gene matches. The CDR3 sequence is CASSAERGSYNEQFF. CDR3 in DNA: TGTGCCAGCAGCGCCGAGCGGGGGTCCTACAATGAGCAGTTCTTC.

The chain has TRBV27 and TRBJ2-2; 11 bases agree with TRBD1. CDR1 is MNHEY, CDR2 SMNVEV, per germline (reference sequence). The junction had 12 bases not matched to a gene; V was cut back by 2 bases and J by 4 bases. The CDR3 loop spans 19 amino acids. The CDR3 reads CASSLIRRTGGAGTGELFF. The DNA of the CDR3 is TGTGCCAGCAGTTTAATTAGGCGGACAGGGGGCGCGGGCACCGGGGAGCTGTTTTTT.

Many counts were recorded for this clone. The chain carries TRBV14 and TRBJ1-1; D gene ambiguous. Deletions cut 4 bases from V and 7 bases from J, with 10 bases between. CDR3 size: 12 residues. Germline V CDR1 and CDR2: SGHDN, FVKESK. CDR3 sequence reads: CASSRHGSEAFF. CDR3 nucleotide sequence: TGTGCCAGCAGCCGCCATGGGAGTGAAGCTTTCTTT.

This clone was seen only once. This chain's CDR3 is CASSSGRQGSNQPQHF. The CDR3 bases are TGTGCCAGCAGTTCAGGAAGACAGGGTAGCAATCAGCCCCAGCATTTT. The rearrangement joins TRBV28 to TRBJ1-5; 7 positions match TRBD1. Germline values: CDR1 MDHEN, CDR2 SYDVKM. The CDR3 is 16 amino acids. V was clipped by 4 bases and J by 0 bases; unmatched bases: 6.

This clone was counted only a few times. The chain is built from TRBV7-8 and TRBJ2-3; D is uncertain. CDR1 and CDR2 (germline): SGHVS, FQNEAQ. The CDR3 sequence is 15 residues long. The V and J ends lost 5 bases and 2 bases respectively, with 14 bases between them. CDR3: CASSAPGSATDTQYF. DNA for the CDR3: TGTGCCAGCAGCGCACCCGGGTCCGCCACAGATACGCAGTATTTT.

The chain is built from TRBV6-5 and TRBJ2-7, with 8 bases lining up with TRBD1. Losses at the gene ends were 10 bases for V and 2 bases for J; bases not matched to a gene: 10. The CDR3 has 14 amino acids. Germline assignment: CDR1 MNHEY and CDR2 SVGAGI. CDR3 sequence: CATFWTGKTYEQYF. DNA of the CDR3: TGTGCCACCTTTTGGACAGGGAAAACCTACGAGCAGTACTTC.

The chain has TRBV6-5 and TRBJ1-5, with 8 bases aligning to TRBD1. The V gene end was trimmed by 4 bases and the J gene end by 3 bases; junction bases not matched to a gene: 5. This CDR3 contains 15 residues. The germline CDR1 and CDR2 sequences are MNHEY and SVGAGI. The CDR3 DNA sequence: TGTGCCAGCAGTTCAGCAGGGGGCCCCAATCAGCCCCAGCATTTT. The encoded protein is CASSSAGGPNQPQHF.

This clone was observed a handful of times. V gene TRBV3-1 (or the pseudogene TRBV3-2) combines with J gene TRBJ2-7, with D possibly TRBD2 on 5 matching bases. Germline V gene lookup returns CDR1 LGHDT and CDR2 YNNKEL (reference sequence). CDR3 length: 15 amino acids. V lost 3 bases and J 0 bases, leaving 12 bases between the germline ends. The CDR3 reads CASSQRVGSSYEQYF. CDR3 in DNA: TGTGCCAGCAGCCAGAGGGTAGGGAGCTCCTACGAGCAGTACTTC.

This chain connects TRBV9 to TRBJ2-2; the D gene is possibly TRBD2 (5 bases). Germline CDR1 SGDLS, CDR2 YYNGEE. V was trimmed by 0 bases and J by 0 bases, leaving 12 bases between them. The CDR3 totals 17 residues. The CDR3, as DNA: TGTGCCAGCAGCGTAGGAGGGAACCCCCCGAACACCGGGGAGCTGTTTTTT. It encodes CASSVGGNPPNTGELFF.

This chain joins TRBV19 and TRBJ2-7, with 13 bases fitting TRBD2. Germline V gives CDR1 LNHDA, CDR2 SQIVND (reference sequence). There are 17 residues in the CDR3. The trim removed 4 bases at V and 6 bases at J, leaving 12 bases unmatched. For the CDR3, the DNA is TGTGCCAGTAGTAGACTAGCGGGGGGCTCCCGACCCTCCGAGCAGTACTTC. Its protein is CASSRLAGGSRPSEQYF.

This clone showed up just a few times. CDR3 loop: CASSLLAGARGGELFF. In nucleotides, the CDR3 is TGTGCCAGCAGCTTGCTAGCGGGGGCCAGAGGCGGGGAGCTGTTTTTT. The gene calls are TRBV5-6 and TRBJ2-2; 10 nucleotides line up with TRBD2. The CDR3 is made up of 16 amino acids. V was clipped by 1 base and J by 7 bases; unmatched bases: 7. CDR1 SGHDT and CDR2 YYEEEE come from the germline V gene.

J is TRBJ2-5 and V is TRBV7-3; TRBD1 matches at 7 bases. After removal of 5 bases from V and 2 bases from J, the junction contained 8 bases not matched to a gene. The germline V gene encodes CDR1 SGHTA and CDR2 FQGTGA. CDR3 size: 15 residues. For the CDR3, the DNA is TGTGCCAGCAGCCTTTCGGGACAGCTACAAGAGACCCAGTACTTC. It translates to CASSLSGQLQETQYF.

The gene calls are TRBV4-2 and TRBJ1-5; D not certain. The germline V gene has CDR1 LGHNA and CDR2 YNFKEQ. The CDR3 spans 13 residues. The V end was cut by 2 bases, the J end by 5 bases, with 7 bases between. DNA for the CDR3: TGTGCCAGCAGCCAAAAACACGATCAGCCCCAGCATTTT. Translation gives CASSQKHDQPQHF.

The chain links TRBV27 to TRBJ1-6; TRBD1 might be the D (5 bases). The CDR3 spans 16 residues. Germline CDR1 and CDR2: MNHEY and SMNVEV (reference sequence). The V and J ends lost 7 bases and 7 bases respectively, with 20 bases between them. The CDR3 protein is CASNTIRGVLNSPLHF. Here the CDR3 DNA reads TGTGCCAGCAACACAATCCGGGGGGTCTTAAATTCACCCCTCCACTTT.

The chain links TRBV5-5 to TRBJ1-1, with 7 bases lining up with TRBD1. The germline V gene has CDR1 SGHKS and CDR2 YYEKEE (reference sequence). The CDR3 is 15 amino acids. V was clipped by 1 base and J by 0 bases; unmatched bases: 3. The CDR3 DNA reads TGTGCCAGCAGCTTGATGGACAGGATGAACACTGAAGCTTTCTTT. Translation gives CASSLMDRMNTEAFF.

The rearrangement joins TRBV3-1 (or the pseudogene TRBV3-2) to TRBJ2-2; D gene unclear. V was pared by 8 bases and J by 6 bases, with 13 bases between. The CDR3 runs to 13 residues. CDR1 is LGHDT, CDR2 YNNKEL, per germline (reference sequence). CDR3 loop: CASLSLGAGELFF. DNA of the CDR3: TGTGCCAGCTTATCCTTGGGCGCCGGGGAGCTGTTTTTT.

The chain recombines TRBV7-4 with TRBJ2-7; 7 bases agree with TRBD1. Germline V gene data show CDR1 as SGHVT and CDR2 as SQSDAQ. V gave up 5 bases and J gave up 3 bases; unmatched junction bases: 10. The CDR3 spans 15 residues. The CDR3 spells CASSRGQVEGYEQYF. The DNA of the CDR3 is TGTGCCAGCAGCCGTGGACAGGTAGAAGGCTACGAGCAGTACTTC.

V and J are TRBV7-3 and TRBJ1-1, with 7 bases identical to TRBD1. The CDR3 is 15 amino acids. The V and J ends lost 1 base and 8 bases, in that order; junction bases with no gene match: 10. The germline gives CDR1 SGHTA, CDR2 FQGTGA. CDR3 sequence: CASSLNPQGQDEAFF. The CDR3 DNA is TGTGCCAGCAGCTTAAATCCCCAAGGACAGGACGAAGCTTTCTTT. Filled out from reference TRBV7-3 and TRBJ1-1, the complete variable domain reads GAGVSQTPSNKVTEKGKYVELRCDPISGHTALYWYRQSLGQGPEFLIYFQGTGAADDSGLPNDRFFAVRPEGSVSTLKIQRTERGDSAVYLCASSLNPQGQDEAFFGQGTRLTVV.

The CDR3 loop is CASGFDQPQHF. CDR3 bases: TGTGCTAGTGGTTTCGATCAGCCCCAGCATTTT. The chain links TRBV12-5 to TRBJ1-5; no clear D. The V gene's germline CDR1 is LGHNT and CDR2 FRNRAP. V lost 3 bases to trimming and J lost 5 bases, with 2 bases between them. The CDR3 totals 11 residues. Full variable domain (outside the CDR3, taken from reference TRBV12-5 and TRBJ1-5): DARVTQTPRHKVTEMGQEVTMRCQPILGHNTVFWYRQTMMQGLELLAYFRNRAPLDDSGMPKDRFSAEMPDATLATLKIQPSEPRDSAVYFCASGFDQPQHFGDGTRLSIL.

The chain uses TRBV3-1 (or the pseudogene TRBV3-2) and TRBJ2-6; the D gene is possibly TRBD1 (5 bases). This CDR3 is built from 14 residues. Trimming left V 5 bases short and J 4 bases short, with 9 bases between. The germline V gene encodes CDR1 LGHDT and CDR2 YNNKEL (reference sequence). As DNA, the CDR3 is TGTGCCAGCAGCTACAGGACCGGGGCCAACGTCCTGACTTTC. Translating gives CASSYRTGANVLTF.

V is TRBV28 and J is TRBJ2-7, with 12 positions matching TRBD1. The CDR3 spans 16 residues. V shed 5 bases, J shed 3 bases, and the junction held 8 bases outside the gene matches. Germline-derived CDR1 and CDR2 are MDHEN and SYDVKM. DNA of the CDR3: TGTGCCAGCAGTGGAGGGGGACAGGGGGCTATCTACGAGCAGTACTTC. Encoded protein: CASSGGGQGAIYEQYF.

V gene TRBV9 combines with J gene TRBJ2-7; TRBD1 matches at 7 bases. The V gene end was trimmed by 1 base and the J gene end by 6 bases; junction bases not matched to a gene: 7. The CDR3 loop spans 14 amino acids. Germline CDR1 reads SGDLS; CDR2 reads YYNGEE. The CDR3 coding sequence is TGTGCCAGCAGCGTACGACAGGGTGAAGGCGAGCAGTACTTC. It specifies CASSVRQGEGEQYF.

V is TRBV28 and J is TRBJ1-5; D gene uncertain. The CDR3 totals 13 residues. Germline CDR1 MDHEN, CDR2 SYDVKM. With 6 bases removed from V and 0 bases from J, the gap between germline ends came to 6 bases. The CDR3 protein is CASSGDSNQPQHF. The DNA of the CDR3 is TGTGCCAGCAGCGGGGATAGCAATCAGCCCCAGCATTTT.

Only a few counts were recorded for this clone. The chain employs TRBV5-1 and TRBJ1-5; D gene unclear. Between the trimmed V and J ends, which lost 4 bases and 1 base, there was a span of 9 bases. The CDR3 spans 14 residues. Germline V gene data show CDR1 as SGHRS and CDR2 as YFSETQ. In DNA form, the CDR3 reads TGCGCCAGCAGCCCATCTATGAGCAATCAGCCCCAGCATTTT. It is translated as CASSPSMSNQPQHF.

The chain couples TRBV5-5 to TRBJ2-7; D may be TRBD1 (6 bases). The length of the CDR3 is 15 residues. V lost 0 bases and J lost 3, with 13 bases in between. Germline CDR1 and CDR2: SGHKS and YYEKEE (reference sequence). The CDR3 spells CASSLEPTGNYEQYF. In DNA form, the CDR3 reads TGTGCCAGCAGCTTGGAACCAACAGGGAACTACGAGCAGTACTTC.

V is TRBV5-5 and J is TRBJ1-2; the match to TRBD1 covers 9 bases. V shed 4 bases, J shed 8 bases, and the junction held 6 bases outside the gene matches. The CDR3 covers 13 residues. Germline CDR1 SGHKS, CDR2 YYEKEE (reference sequence). The CDR3 sequence is CASSPRDRDGYTF. The CDR3 bases are TGTGCCAGCAGCCCCCGGGACAGGGACGGCTACACCTTC. Drawing the rest from reference TRBV5-5 and TRBJ1-2, the complete variable domain is DAGVTQSPTHLIKTRGQQVTLRCSPISGHKSVSWYQQVLGQGPQFIFQYYEKEERGRGNFPDRFSARQFPNYSSELNVNALLLGDSALYLCASSPRDRDGYTFGSGTRLTVV.

The chain links TRBV28 to TRBJ2-3, with D possibly matching TRBD2 (5 bases). This CDR3 contains 14 residues. V lost 5 bases, J lost 0 bases, and 9 bases lay in between. From germline, CDR1 is MDHEN and CDR2 SYDVKM. The CDR3 region is CASSGRGSTDTQYF. In DNA, the CDR3 is TGTGCCAGCAGTGGGAGAGGGAGCACAGATACGCAGTATTTT.

Details on this clone: The same CDR3 is also encoded by other DNA sequences in this sample. This chain links TRBV6-6 with TRBJ2-7; 10 nucleotides agree with TRBD1. The junction had 5 bases not matched to a gene; V was cut back by 6 bases and J by 0 bases. CDR1 is MNHNY, CDR2 SVGAGI, per germline (reference sequence). The CDR3 has 15 residues. CDR3 region: CASSPRQGASYEQYF. Written as DNA, the CDR3 is TGTGCCAGCAGCCCCAGACAGGGGGCCTCCTACGAGCAGTACTTC.

This clone was counted between two and nine times. The J gene is TRBJ1-1, the V gene TRBV7-3, with D hard to call. The CDR3 has 15 amino acids. The germline V and J ends were trimmed by 5 bases and 3 bases, with 16 bases remaining between them. Looked up from germline, CDR1 is SGHTA and CDR2 is FQGTGA. The CDR3 sequence: CASSPGDGTYTEAFF. The CDR3, as DNA: TGTGCCAGCAGCCCCGGAGACGGAACCTACACTGAAGCTTTCTTT.

The rearrangement joins TRBV2 to TRBJ1-4, with a possible D match to TRBD1 (5 bases). Per germline, CDR1 SNHLY and CDR2 FYNNEI. The V and J ends lost 6 bases and 14 bases respectively, with 13 bases between them. The CDR3 has 11 residues. The CDR3: CASRGLDRLFF. The DNA of the CDR3 is TGTGCCAGCAGGGGACTCGATAGGCTGTTTTTT.